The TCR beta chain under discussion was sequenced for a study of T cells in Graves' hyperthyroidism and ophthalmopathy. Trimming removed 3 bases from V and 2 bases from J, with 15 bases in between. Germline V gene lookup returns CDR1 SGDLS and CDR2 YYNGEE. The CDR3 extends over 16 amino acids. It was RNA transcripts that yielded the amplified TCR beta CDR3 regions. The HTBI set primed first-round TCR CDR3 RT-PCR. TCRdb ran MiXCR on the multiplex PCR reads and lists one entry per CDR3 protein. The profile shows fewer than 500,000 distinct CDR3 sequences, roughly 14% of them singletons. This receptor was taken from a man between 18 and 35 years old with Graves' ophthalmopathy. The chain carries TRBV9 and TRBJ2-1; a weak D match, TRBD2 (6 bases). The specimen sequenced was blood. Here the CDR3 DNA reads TGTGCCAGCAGCGCCCCCGGGGGAGCTACCTACAATGAGCAGTTCTTC. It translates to CASSAPGGATYNEQFF. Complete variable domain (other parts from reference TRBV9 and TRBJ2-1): DSGVTQTPKHLITATGQRVTLRCSPRSGDLSVYWYQQSLDQGLQFLIQYYNGEERAKGNILERFSAQQFPDLHSELNLSSLELGDSALYFCASSAPGGATYNEQFFGPGTRLTVL.